These T cell receptor beta chains were read from a single sample in a study of blood T cell repertoires in COVID-19. Some clones are missing from TCRdb's copy, which holds only in-frame ones; the method was immunoSEQ multiplex PCR. The data show around 300,000 clones, 90% seen once. The sample taken for sequencing was peripheral blood. Receptors were obtained from a woman aged 40 to 55 with COVID-19, enrolled during active disease. Each CDR3 is given with its conserved first and last residue.

J: TRBJ2-1; V: TRBV7-9; CDR3: CASSYGGPSYNEQFF
J: TRBJ1-1; V: TRBV9; CDR3: CASSVSSVMNTEAFF
J: TRBJ2-5; V: TRBV24-1; CDR3: CATSGGALETQYF
J: TRBJ1-5; V: TRBV30; CDR3: CAWSATRGTGNQPQHF
J: TRBJ1-3; V: TRBV6-5; CDR3: CASSYSGVSGNTIYF
J: TRBJ1-6; V: TRBV4-3; CDR3: CASSRQENSPLHF
J: TRBJ2-5; V: TRBV5-1; CDR3: CASSLDRNQETQYF
J: TRBJ2-5; V: TRBV2; CDR3: CATHAGGTQETQYF
J: TRBJ2-3; V: TRBV2; CDR3: CASSVATSGSTDTQYF
J: TRBJ1-2; V: TRBV5-4; CDR3: CASSFRQGNYGYTF
J: TRBJ2-1; V: TRBV7-2; CDR3: CASSSGTVWVQFF
J: TRBJ2-7; V: TRBV9; CDR3: CASSAWAASYEQYF
J: TRBJ1-1; V: TRBV27; CDR3: CASSFPGQFTEAFF
J: TRBJ2-1; V: TRBV7-2; CDR3: CASSSLAGGPYNEQFF
J: TRBJ2-1; V: TRBV10-3; CDR3: CAISTGRATNEQFF
J: TRBJ2-5; V: TRBV10-3; CDR3: CAIGVGGSQETQYF
J: TRBJ2-6; V: TRBV4-3; CDR3: CASSQDRHSGGSGANVLTF
J: TRBJ2-6; V: TRBV18; CDR3: CASSPRQASSGANVLTF